Listed below are T cell receptor beta chains from one sample, sequenced in a study of molecular identifiers for immune sequencing clone quantification. From the PCR reads, TCRdb called clonotypes with MiXCR, one entry per CDR3 protein. Found here are over 50,000 distinct CDR3 sequences, approximately 40% of them singletons; the top ten hold 3.5% to 4.5%. The material sequenced was naive CD8+ T cells from blood, with Jurkat cell RNA spiked in. These receptors were taken from a human donor in good health. Some libraries in this study had Jurkat cell RNA spiked in. CDR3s include the opening cysteine and the closing phenylalanine or tryptophan.

TRBV2	CASSEVQGVTDTQYF
TRBV28	CASRLGLAVAF
TRBV9	CASSASTSTDTQYF
TRBV4-2	CASSQDRGNRQYF
TRBV29-1	CSVPDGTYEQYF
TRBV12-3/TRBV12-4	CASSLFTLGEQFF
TRBV28	CASFLGPYTEAFF
TRBV12-3/TRBV12-4	CASGIGNIQYF
TRBV28	CASSFRTRFRAGEQFF
TRBV4-1	CASSPIGAREDYEQYF
TRBV28	CATRSPGVEQYF
TRBV6-2/TRBV6-3	CASSYRRPSWGHEQYF
TRBV5-8	CASSLSVFNSPLHF
TRBV12-3/TRBV12-4	CASSLLFRDTDTQYF
TRBV29-1	CSVVIAGGGDEQFF
TRBV27	CASSLTAGGLYQPQHF
TRBV28	CASNPGLPKETQYF
TRBV5-6	CASSSRSGADTQYF
TRBV28	CASSYTLYEQYF
TRBV20-1	CSAAGLADLRETQYF
TRBV5-6	CASSLGTSAIASSF
TRBV7-9	CASSPGTGLTYEQYF
TRBV7-8	CASTGWDSSTDTQYF
TRBV7-2	CASSLPRDGGYGTEAFF
TRBV19	CASSPRRDRDNQPQHF
TRBV18	CASSEPGSETQYF
TRBV7-2	CASSLNPLYREAAYEQYF
TRBV16	CASSLLLSGDRGLEQYF
TRBV6-1	CASKASGTWDEQFF
TRBV5-6	CASSLPMGGGQETQYF
TRBV21-1	CASSKGDSGKLFF
TRBV12-3/TRBV12-4	CASSFRLAGDPDTLYF
TRBV9	CASSVGGGLAGTDTQYF
TRBV6-6	CASSYSGQKNSYEQYF
TRBV20-1	CSARGRDATDTQYF
TRBV4-3	CASSHTGPYQETQYF
TRBV5-6	CASRGRGEQFF
TRBV4-3	CASSQDLPGEGEQYF
TRBV6-1	CACSEFGVIEKLFF
TRBV7-2	CASSAGFGANVLTF
TRBV13	CASSLAGMGTRELFF
TRBV4-3	CASSQGLGLAGYEQYF
TRBV13	CASSFQRGGLSGNTIYF
TRBV9	CASSVASGRGLFTDTQYF
TRBV19	CASSRDSQPQHF
TRBV28	CASSPAGSTYEQYF
TRBV20-1	CSAGHTGETQYF
TRBV5-6	CASTLAGGSPYF
TRBV24-1	CATSDTSQGRLVF
TRBV10-3	CAISDVLAGVAGELFF